A selection of T cell receptor beta chains follows, all from one sample in a study of OX40 agonist ivuxolimab in advanced cancers. The data were produced by immunoSEQ multiplex PCR, yet TCRdb's version contains in-frame clones alone and is incomplete. The sample carries around 71,000 clones, around 86% recorded once. Sequenced material: CD4+ or CD8+ T cells sorted from blood, taken in a trial of the OX40 agonist ivuxolimab. The receptors originated from an adult with an advanced solid tumor such as melanoma, head and neck, liver or kidney cancer. The CDR3 runs from the conserved cysteine through the conserved F or W. D genes are given only for firm matches. Expanded clones are given a class, and other clones once, few, many or no size at all.

j_call clone_size d_call v_call cdr3_aa cdr3_nt
TRBJ2-2 NA TRBD1 TRBV28 CASKAGGTGELFF TGTGCCAGCAAAGCAGGGGGCACCGGGGAGCTGTTTTTT
TRBJ2-5 once NA TRBV27 CASRFSRGAETQYF TGTGCCAGCAGATTCTCCAGGGGAGCAGAGACCCAGTACTTC
TRBJ2-5 NA TRBD2 TRBV5-1 CASRGRGVAGLQETQYF TGCGCCAGCAGGGGCAGGGGCGTAGCGGGGCTACAAGAGACCCAGTACTTC
TRBJ1-1 NA NA TRBV5-1 CASSLTGFMLNTEAFF TGCGCCAGCAGCTTGACAGGGTTCATGCTGAACACTGAAGCTTTCTTT
TRBJ2-5 NA NA TRBV4-2 CASSQDRVGAGGETQYF TGTGCCAGCAGCCAAGATCGGGTAGGAGCTGGTGGTGAGACCCAGTACTTC
TRBJ2-1 NA TRBD2 TRBV5-1 CASSLISGSYNEQFF TGCGCCAGCAGCTTAATCAGCGGGAGTTACAATGAGCAGTTCTTC
TRBJ2-7 NA NA TRBV6-1 CASSGPGAGNSYEQYF TGTGCCAGCAGTGGGCCTGGGGCAGGCAACTCCTACGAGCAGTACTTC
TRBJ1-2 NA TRBD1 TRBV28 CASSLRLDADRGAGYTF TGTGCCAGCAGTTTGAGACTGGACGCCGACAGGGGAGCGGGCTACACCTTC
TRBJ1-6 once NA TRBV14 CASSQEWNSPLHF TGTGCCAGCAGCCAAGAGTGGAATTCACCCCTCCACTTT
TRBJ2-5 NA NA TRBV28 CASAGDRETQYF TGTGCCAGCGCGGGGGACAGGGAGACCCAGTACTTC
TRBJ2-1 NA TRBD2 TRBV7-3 CASSLKLAGGDEQFF TGTGCCAGCAGCTTAAAACTAGCGGGAGGCGATGAGCAGTTCTTC
TRBJ2-6 NA NA TRBV7-9 CASSAGQLSGANVLTF TGTGCCAGCAGCGCGGGACAGCTCTCTGGGGCCAACGTCCTGACTTTC
TRBJ2-6 NA NA TRBV9 CASSVVRTDGANVLTF TGTGCCAGCAGCGTAGTTAGGACAGATGGGGCCAACGTCCTGACTTTC
TRBJ1-1 once NA TRBV11-2 CASSLQYTEAFF TGTGCCAGCAGCTTACAATACACTGAAGCTTTCTTT
TRBJ2-7 NA TRBD2 TRBV9 CASSATKLADTYEQYF TGTGCCAGCAGCGCCACCAAACTAGCGGATACCTACGAGCAGTACTTC
TRBJ1-5 NA TRBD1 TRBV19 CASSAGGQGNQPQHF TGTGCCAGTAGTGCCGGGGGACAGGGCAATCAGCCCCAGCATTTT
TRBJ1-1 NA NA TRBV29-1 CSDLVHRNTEAFF TGCAGCGACCTCGTTCACAGGAACACTGAAGCTTTCTTT
TRBJ1-4 few NA TRBV7-9 CASSLAGLTNEKLFF TGTGCCAGCAGCTTAGCAGGGCTAACTAATGAAAAACTGTTTTTT
TRBJ2-1 NA NA TRBV5-4 CASSLGAVVNNEQFF TGTGCCAGCAGCTTGGGGGCAGTTGTCAACAATGAGCAGTTCTTC
TRBJ1-4 NA NA TRBV6-6 CASSYSTTTNEKLFF TGTGCCAGCAGTTACTCGACGACAACTAATGAAAAACTGTTTTTT
TRBJ2-7 once NA TRBV4-1 CASRRGNSSYEQYF TGCGCCAGCAGACGCGGGAACAGCTCCTACGAGCAGTACTTC
TRBJ1-5 NA NA TRBV6-6 CASITDSNQPQHF TGTGCCAGCATCACGGATAGCAATCAGCCCCAGCATTTT
TRBJ2-3 NA TRBD2 TRBV7-9 CASSLEGLGTDTQYF TGTGCCAGCAGCTTAGAGGGACTAGGGACAGATACGCAGTATTTT
TRBJ1-4 NA NA TRBV11-2 CASSRIGSGEKLFF TGTGCCAGCAGTAGAATAGGGTCGGGTGAAAAACTGTTTTTT
TRBJ2-3 NA NA TRBV7-3 CASSAQGTDTQYF TGTGCCAGCAGCGCACAGGGCACAGATACGCAGTATTTT
TRBJ2-1 NA NA TRBV7-2 CASSLGTHGDEQFF TGTGCCAGCAGCTTAGGAACCCATGGGGATGAGCAGTTCTTC
TRBJ1-1 NA NA TRBV19 CASRTQAGNTEAFF TGTGCCAGTAGGACCCAGGCAGGCAACACTGAAGCTTTCTTT
TRBJ1-2 NA TRBD1 TRBV4-3 CASSRDRVYGYTF TGCGCCAGCAGCCGGGACAGGGTCTATGGCTACACCTTC
TRBJ2-2 NA NA TRBV4-3 CASSQDILRGGNTGELFF TGCGCCAGCAGCCAAGATATTCTAAGGGGGGGCAACACCGGGGAGCTGTTTTTT
TRBJ2-3 once NA TRBV19 CASRPVSQGPDTQYF TGTGCCAGTAGGCCCGTCTCGCAGGGGCCAGATACGCAGTATTTT
TRBJ1-4 NA TRBD1 TRBV27 CASSATGGFTNEKLFF TGTGCCAGCAGTGCTACAGGGGGCTTCACTAATGAAAAACTGTTTTTT
TRBJ1-5 once TRBD1 TRBV19 CASSITGGDNQPQHF TGTGCCAGTAGTATCACAGGGGGCGACAATCAGCCCCAGCATTTT
TRBJ1-2 NA TRBD1 TRBV7-3 CASSEDRGSKSF TGTGCCAGCAGCGAGGACAGGGGGTCGAAAAGCTTC
TRBJ2-1 NA NA TRBV14 CASSPDSSEQFF TGTGCCAGCAGCCCAGATTCAAGTGAGCAGTTCTTC
TRBJ2-5 NA NA TRBV11-2 CASSLIFAEGSGTQYF TGTGCCAGCAGCTTAATTTTCGCGGAGGGATCAGGGACCCAGTACTTC
TRBJ1-1 NA NA TRBV2 CASMGGVRTEAFF TGTGCCAGCATGGGGGGCGTACGGACTGAAGCTTTCTTT
TRBJ1-1 NA TRBD1 TRBV6-6 CASRMGQGTTEAFF TGTGCCAGCAGGATGGGACAGGGGACGACTGAAGCTTTCTTT
TRBJ2-1 NA NA TRBV10-3 CAISASPGTTNNEQFF TGTGCCATCAGTGCGTCCCCCGGGACAACCAACAATGAGCAGTTCTTC
TRBJ1-3 once TRBD1 TRBV2 CASSATRQGSIGNTIYF TGTGCCAGCAGTGCTACGCGACAGGGATCCATTGGAAACACCATATATTTT
TRBJ2-1 NA TRBD2 TRBV19 CASSPSGRANEQFF TGTGCCAGTAGTCCTAGCGGGAGGGCGAATGAGCAGTTCTTC
TRBJ1-1 NA NA TRBV7-3 CASKKGELNTEAFF TGTGCCAGCAAAAAAGGGGAACTGAACACTGAAGCTTTCTTT
TRBJ1-2 NA NA TRBV27 CASSPRDVGNYGYTF TGTGCCAGCAGTCCCCGGGACGTCGGAAACTATGGCTACACCTTC
TRBJ1-2 NA NA TRBV7-8 CASSPYRVGWYGYTF TGTGCCAGCAGCCCTTATAGGGTAGGATGGTATGGCTACACCTTC
TRBJ2-2 NA NA TRBV9 CASSVVNLGGGELFF TGTGCCAGCAGCGTAGTTAACCTAGGCGGCGGGGAGCTGTTTTTT
TRBJ2-2 NA TRBD1 TRBV29-1 CSMGQVTGELFF TGCAGCATGGGACAGGTCACCGGGGAGCTGTTTTTT
TRBJ1-1 NA NA TRBV25-1 CASSALTGNTEAFF TGTGCCAGCAGTGCTCTGACAGGGAACACTGAAGCTTTCTTT
TRBJ1-2 medium-sized TRBD1 TRBV4-2 CASSQERSRQGRGYTF TGTGCCAGCAGCCAAGAGCGGTCGAGACAGGGACGCGGCTACACCTTC
TRBJ1-1 few TRBD1 TRBV18 CASSPDRGRVNTEAFF TGTGCCAGCTCACCGGACAGGGGGCGGGTGAACACTGAAGCTTTCTTT
TRBJ2-1 NA TRBD2 TRBV7-3 CASSLGTSGINNEQFF TGTGCCAGCAGCTTAGGGACTAGCGGGATAAACAATGAGCAGTTCTTC
TRBJ2-6 NA NA TRBV29-1 CSVEEQHGANVLTF TGCAGCGTTGAAGAACAGCACGGGGCCAACGTCCTGACTTTC
TRBJ1-1 NA NA TRBV28 CASSHRAEAFF TGTGCCAGCTCCCACAGGGCTGAAGCTTTCTTT
TRBJ2-6 once NA TRBV28 CASLDRGANVLTF TGTGCCAGCCTCGACCGGGGGGCCAACGTCCTGACTTTC
TRBJ2-7 NA TRBD1 TRBV5-6 CASSPRGQGALEQYF TGTGCCAGCAGCCCACGGGGACAGGGGGCCCTCGAGCAGTACTTC